A single sample gave rise to the 26 T cell receptor beta chains below, sequenced in a study of blood T cell repertoires in COVID-19. Sequencing was performed with immunoSEQ multiplex PCR; in TCRdb, only in-frame clones are kept and a portion is missing. The sample yields roughly 200,000 clones, approximately 86% seen once. The sequenced sample consisted of peripheral blood. The receptor set was obtained from a woman in her 30s with COVID-19, enrolled during active disease.

This clone was seen a few times. V is TRBV5-1 and J is TRBJ1-4; 9 nucleotides line up with TRBD1. The CDR3 sequence is 17 residues long. V trimming: 3 bases; J trimming: 6 bases; junction bases outside the gene matches: 12. Germline lookup yields CDR1 SGHRS and CDR2 YFSETQ. Written as DNA, the CDR3 is TGCGCCAGCAGCTGGGGACAGGGTAACGGAAGGGATGAAAAACTGTTTTTT. It is translated as CASSWGQGNGRDEKLFF. The variable domain in full, completed from reference TRBV5-1 and TRBJ1-4, reads KAGVTQTPRYLIKTRGQQVTLSCSPISGHRSVSWYQQTPGQGLQFLFEYFSETQRNKGNFPGRFSGRQFSNSRSEMNVSTLELGDSALYLCASSWGQGNGRDEKLFFGSGTQLSVL.

Only a few counts were recorded for this clone. The genes are TRBV27 and TRBJ1-2, with D maybe TRBD1 (6 bases). There are 15 residues in the CDR3. Trimming removed 5 bases from V and 3 bases from J, with 16 bases in between. The germline CDR1 and CDR2 sequences are MNHEY and SMNVEV (reference sequence). For the CDR3, the DNA is TGTGCCAGCAGTCCAGAGACAGGTCCTGACTATGGCTACACCTTC. The encoded protein is CASSPETGPDYGYTF.

The V call is TRBV27, the J call TRBJ2-2; 11 bases line up with TRBD2. The V segment lost 5 bases and the J segment 2 bases; nucleotides outside the gene matches: 4. The CDR3 length is 16 residues. Germline CDR1 and CDR2: MNHEY and SMNVEV (reference sequence). CDR3 sequence (DNA): TGTGCCAGCAGTAATAGCGGGGGGGCTAACACCGGGGAGCTGTTTTTT. This sequence encodes CASSNSGGANTGELFF.

The V gene is TRBV7-8, the J gene TRBJ2-7, with D hard to call. Germline loops: CDR1 SGHVS, CDR2 FQNEAQ. The V and J ends lost 5 bases and 6 bases respectively, with 11 bases between them. CDR3 length equals 12 residues. CDR3 sequence: CASSLVRSEQYF. The DNA of the CDR3 is TGTGCCAGCAGCCTCGTGAGATCCGAGCAGTACTTC.

This chain links TRBV10-1 with TRBJ1-1, with D unclear. V shed 7 bases and J shed 2 bases, with 11 bases lying between them. The germline V gene encodes CDR1 WNHNN and CDR2 SYGVQD (reference sequence). This CDR3 spans 13 amino acids. The CDR3 is CASTAGENTEAFF. CDR3 nucleotide sequence: TGCGCCAGCACGGCCGGGGAAAACACTGAAGCTTTCTTT.

This clone was seen many times. The chain links TRBV6-2 or TRBV6-3 to TRBJ2-7; 9 positions match TRBD2. With 6 bases clipped from V and 2 bases from J, the junction kept 14 bases outside the gene matches. Per germline, CDR1 MNHEY and CDR2 SVGEGT. The CDR3 has 17 amino acids. In DNA, the CDR3 is TGTGCCAGCAGCAAACCATTAGCGGGAGTTCGGACCTACGAGCAGTACTTC. Its protein product is CASSKPLAGVRTYEQYF.

The chain recombines TRBV29-1 with TRBJ2-7; D possibly corresponds to TRBD1 (5 bases). The germline V and J ends were trimmed by 4 bases and 0 bases, with 10 bases remaining between them. This CDR3 comprises 13 residues. The germline V gene has CDR1 SQVTM and CDR2 ANQGSEA. The CDR3 DNA reads TGCAGCGTTGGTGGGGCCTACTCCTACGAGCAGTACTTC. As protein: CSVGGAYSYEQYF.

This sequence joins TRBV12-5 and TRBJ2-1, with 7 bases identical to TRBD1. The V gene end was trimmed by 0 bases and the J gene end by 7 bases; junction bases not matched to a gene: 21. Germline V gives CDR1 LGHNT, CDR2 FRNRAP. The CDR3 covers 20 residues. CDR3 bases: TGTGCTAGTGGTTTGGTATCTGCCATACGGGACAGAGAGTTAAAAAATGAGCAGTTCTTC. Translated, it gives CASGLVSAIRDRELKNEQFF.

Comments on this clone: At one boundary the junction diverges from the germline segment, which might be a read error. This chain links TRBV5-6 with TRBJ1-2; D ambiguous. CDR3 length: 14 residues. From germline, CDR1 is SGHDT and CDR2 YYEEEE. CDR3: CASSLKPEGYAYTF. The CDR3 bases are TGTGCCAGCAGCTTGAAGCCGGAGGGCTATGCCTACACCTTC.

This clone was picked up a small number of times. The gene calls are TRBV9 and TRBJ2-7; D possibly corresponds to TRBD2 (6 bases). There are 13 residues in the CDR3. The V end lost 4 bases, the J end lost 6 bases, and 14 bases lay between the germline ends. Germline V gene lookup returns CDR1 SGDLS and CDR2 YYNGEE. The CDR3 nucleotides read TGTGCCAGCAGCAAGACTAGTTCGTCCGAGCAGTACTTC. Translating gives CASSKTSSSEQYF.

The genes are TRBV19 and TRBJ1-5; 7 nucleotides align to TRBD1. Germline V lookup: CDR1 LNHDA, CDR2 SQIVND (reference sequence). The CDR3 extends over 14 amino acids. With V trimmed by 9 bases and J by 5 bases, 10 bases remained unmatched. The CDR3 sequence: CASTQTGNYQPQHF. CDR3 nucleotide sequence: TGTGCCAGCACTCAGACAGGGAATTATCAGCCCCAGCATTTT.

The chain uses TRBV11-2 and TRBJ1-3; 8 bases agree with TRBD1. Germline assignment: CDR1 SGHAT and CDR2 FQNNGV. V shed 1 base and J 2 bases; nucleotides not matched to a gene: 1. The CDR3 extends over 15 amino acids. CDR3 DNA: TGTGCCAGCAGCTTAGTACAGGGGGCTGGAAACACCATATATTTT. This sequence encodes CASSLVQGAGNTIYF.

The V and J genes are TRBV4-3 and TRBJ2-1, with 7 bases lining up with TRBD1. The J segment lost 0 bases and the V segment lost 3 bases, leaving 2 bases of the junction unmatched. Germline V gene lookup returns CDR1 LGHNA and CDR2 YSLEER. This CDR3 spans 15 amino acids. CDR3 protein: CASSHGTVSYNEQFF. In DNA, the CDR3 is TGCGCCAGCAGCCACGGGACAGTCTCCTACAATGAGCAGTTCTTC.

The rearrangement links TRBV29-1 to TRBJ2-7; 12 nucleotides agree with TRBD2. V shed 3 bases and J 0 bases; nucleotides not matched to a gene: 6. Germline CDR1 and CDR2: SQVTM and ANQGSEA. This CDR3 has 16 residues. CDR3 in amino acids: CSVESTSGGSSYEQYF. In DNA form, the CDR3 reads TGCAGCGTTGAGTCGACTAGCGGGGGAAGCTCCTACGAGCAGTACTTC.

This rearrangement joins TRBV27 to TRBJ2-3, with D perhaps matching TRBD1 (6 bases). V was shortened by 7 bases and J by 0 bases, with 26 bases between the two germline ends. The CDR3 totals 19 residues. The germline CDR1 and CDR2 sequences are MNHEY and SMNVEV (reference sequence). This chain's CDR3 is CASKRYKYMTGTSTDTQYF. The CDR3, as DNA: TGTGCCAGCAAAAGATATAAGTACATGACAGGAACTAGCACAGATACGCAGTATTTT.

The V call is TRBV10-3, the J call TRBJ2-2, with 8 positions matching TRBD1. This CDR3 region has 17 residues. The germline gives CDR1 ENHRY, CDR2 SYGVKD. The V segment lost 8 bases and the J segment 1 base; nucleotides outside the gene matches: 12. The CDR3 loop reads CAILTSKTGVNTGELFF. The CDR3 DNA reads TGTGCCATCCTAACCTCCAAGACAGGGGTGAACACCGGGGAGCTGTTTTTT.

This clone came up a few times. The chain recombines TRBV19 with TRBJ1-5; the D gene is possibly TRBD1 (5 bases). The V end was cut by 7 bases, the J end by 2 bases, with 12 bases between. Germline loops: CDR1 LNHDA, CDR2 SQIVND (reference sequence). The CDR3 is made up of 14 amino acids. As DNA, the CDR3 is TGTGCCAGTACAAACATGACAGGCAATCAGCCCCAGCATTTT. It translates to CASTNMTGNQPQHF. Using reference TRBV19 and TRBJ1-5 for the parts outside the CDR3, the full variable domain is DGGITQSPKYLFRKEGQNVTLSCEQNLNHDAMYWYRQDPGQGLRLIYYSQIVNDFQKGDIAEGYSVSREKKESFPLTVTSAQKNPTAFYLCASTNMTGNQPQHFGDGTRLSIL.

This clone was detected only once. The chain carries TRBV9 and TRBJ2-5, with 10 bases fitting TRBD2. This CDR3 spans 18 amino acids. V lost 0 bases and J lost 2; bases outside the gene matches: 10. The germline V gene encodes CDR1 SGDLS and CDR2 YYNGEE. The CDR3 DNA follows: TGTGCCAGCAGCGTAGGGATTGGAGCGGGAGGGGATCAAGAGACCCAGTACTTC. The encoded protein is CASSVGIGAGGDQETQYF.

V is TRBV25-1 and J is TRBJ1-2; 8 bases map to TRBD1. Trimming at V came to 3 bases and at J to 8 bases, leaving 11 bases not matched to a gene. The CDR3 runs 15 residues. Looked up from germline, CDR1 is MGHDK and CDR2 is SYGVNS. The CDR3 DNA reads as TGTGCCAGCAGTGATGTAGACAGGGGAGGGTCCGGCTACACCTTC. It translates to CASSDVDRGGSGYTF.

The chain combines TRBV10-3 with TRBJ2-1, with 9 nucleotides matching TRBD1. J was trimmed by 9 bases and V by 7 bases; bases with no gene match: 4. The length of the CDR3 is 12 residues. CDR1 and CDR2 from the germline V gene are ENHRY and SYGVKD. The CDR3 bases are TGTGCCATCACCCCGACAGGGGGTGAGCAGTTCTTC. It specifies CAITPTGGEQFF.

The chain carries TRBV4-1 and TRBJ2-4; 7 bases are a match to TRBD2. The V gene's germline CDR1 is MGHRA and CDR2 YSYEKL. V trimming: 0 bases; J trimming: 7 bases; junction bases outside the gene matches: 12. The CDR3 loop spans 17 amino acids. The CDR3 reads CASSQEPGLAEGNIQYF. CDR3 coding DNA: TGCGCCAGCAGCCAAGAGCCCGGCCTAGCGGAAGGGAACATTCAGTACTTC.

V and J are TRBV28 and TRBJ1-4; 10 nucleotides agree with TRBD1. After removal of 5 bases from V and 2 bases from J, the junction contained 11 bases not matched to a gene. The CDR3 extends over 18 amino acids. CDR1 and CDR2 (germline): MDHEN, SYDVKM. CDR3 nucleotide sequence: TGTGCCAGCAGTACTCTCGGGACAGGGGTTCAGACTAATGAAAAACTGTTTTTT. Protein product: CASSTLGTGVQTNEKLFF.

This clone turned up a few times. The rearrangement joins TRBV5-6 to TRBJ2-5, with a possible D match to TRBD2 (7 bases). The germline gives CDR1 SGHDT, CDR2 YYEEEE. Between the trimmed V and J ends, which lost 3 bases and 5 bases, there was a span of 17 bases. CDR3 size: 15 residues. CDR3 loop: CASSSSLGRGETQYF. CDR3 in DNA: TGTGCCAGCAGCTCGTCTCTGGGGAGGGGGGAGACCCAGTACTTC.

This chain links TRBV3-1 (or the pseudogene TRBV3-2) with TRBJ1-3; weak D call: TRBD1 (6 bases). The germline CDR1 and CDR2 sequences are LGHDT and YNNKEL (reference sequence). The CDR3 length is 16 residues. V lost 4 bases and J lost 0, with 13 bases in between. The CDR3 loop reads CASSLRGGLSGNTIYF. The CDR3 DNA reads TGTGCCAGCAGCCTCAGGGGCGGCCTCTCTGGAAACACCATATATTTT.

The chain combines TRBV11-1 with TRBJ2-1, with D unresolved. This CDR3 contains 12 residues. Germline V gene lookup returns CDR1 SGHAT and CDR2 FQDESV (reference sequence). The germline V and J ends were trimmed by 3 bases and 8 bases, with 8 bases remaining between them. DNA of the CDR3: TGTGCCAGCAGCTTCAGTGTGGATGAGCAGTTCTTC. Encoded protein: CASSFSVDEQFF.

The chain is built from TRBV7-2 and TRBJ1-1; no clear D. Trimming stripped 2 bases from V and 1 base from J, with 5 bases between. Germline CDR1 SGHTA, CDR2 FQGNSA. The CDR3 is 13 residues long. The DNA for the CDR3 is TGTGCCAGCAGCTTAATACAGAACACTGAAGCTTTCTTT. Amino acid sequence: CASSLIQNTEAFF.